This T cell receptor (beta chain) was profiled in a study of cytomegalovirus exposure and HLA in healthy donors. Study overall: Around 87 million unique TCRs, all from HLA-typed donors, were included in an early release of the data.

Study findings and constraints: CMV serostatus stood as the only immune exposure information on hand.

V was pared by 6 bases and J by 0 bases, with 6 bases between. This CDR3 region has 13 residues. CDR1 is MNHEY and CDR2 is SVGAGI in the germline V gene. As to this clone: Its target is unknown.

The PCR employed 60 Vbeta primers together with 13 Jbeta primers. Original handling: Later, an analysis found 75 million to 100 million unique TCR beta chains, and around 10 million of these were shared. Generated by immunoSEQ multiplex PCR, the TCRdb table keeps only in-frame clones and is missing some. For V, J and clone size, that table is used; D and trimming come from the DNA. The sample carries about 160,000 clones, 86% recorded once. The genes are TRBV6-5 and TRBJ1-5, with unresolved D. The TCR originated in a woman aged 18-30 years in good health and CMV-seronegative. The specimen was PBMCs. CDR3 sequence reads: CASSPYSNQPQHF. CDR3 in DNA: TGTGCCAGCAGCCCCTATAGCAATCAGCCCCAGCATTTT.